The present entry profiles one T cell receptor (beta chain) with its context. What it binds is unknown. The sample belongs to a study of neoadjuvant anti-PD-1 for oral cavity cancer. CDR1 is MNHEY and CDR2 is SMNVEV in the germline V gene (reference sequence). V lost 4 bases, J lost 4 bases, and 13 bases lay in between. CDR3 length equals 14 residues. Whole-study results and caveats: Pretreatment Treg/Th17 ratio correlated inversely with post-treatment tumor clonality.

Time point indicated: after neoadjuvant nivolumab, at surgical resection. Blood cells were analyzed directly, without culture or expansion. The assay was immunoSEQ multiplex PCR, and TCRdb's table has in-frame clones only and misses some. The data hold over 65,000 clones, with less than 90% observed a single time. This receptor was obtained from a person aged 40 to 85 with oral cavity squamous cell carcinoma. The sequencing here drew on PBMCs, taken after nivolumab (anti-PD-1) treatment. The chain uses TRBV27 and TRBJ1-2, with D possibly being TRBD1 (6 bases). In nucleotides, the CDR3 is TGTGCCAGCAGTTCAAGGGGGGGATTCTATGGCTACACCTTC. Protein sequence: CASSSRGGFYGYTF.